This T cell receptor beta chain was sequenced during a study of shared clonotypes between healthy human individuals. It was CD45RO-negative cells, positively selected for CCR7, that made up naive CD8 cells, with terminally differentiated effector memory CD45RA+ cells excluded. Produced via immunoSEQ multiplex PCR; TCRdb's table is partial and in-frame only. The sample yields about 2.1 million clones, around 93% seen once. With respect to this clone: This CDR3 is also generated by other DNA sequences in the sample.

Material for sequencing was naive CD8+ T cells from PBMCs. The TCR was taken from a man aged 18 to 35 in good health. Some clones in this sample may be carry-over from other donors' samples.

The CDR3 nucleotides read TGTGCCAGCAGTTACGTGGGGACAACTGGGGAGCTGTTTTTT. It codes for CASSYVGTTGELFF. This chain uses TRBV6-6 with TRBJ2-2, with TRBD1 as a possible D gene (6 bases). The germline gives CDR1 MNHNY, CDR2 SVGAGI (reference sequence). The CDR3 sequence is 14 residues long. V shed 2 bases and J shed 8 bases, with 12 bases lying between them.